The sequence of this T cell receptor beta chain was determined in a study of blood T cell repertoires in COVID-19. Study background: Samples taken during acute and convalescent COVID-19 were collected in the United States, Italy and Spain.

This clone has only one observation. Per germline, CDR1 SNHLY and CDR2 FYNNEI. The CDR3 totals 15 residues. V trimming: 3 bases; J trimming: 1 base; junction bases outside the gene matches: 4. Authors' methods: Amplification of reference gene primers provided the estimated nucleated cell counts. The assay was immunoSEQ multiplex PCR, and TCRdb's table has in-frame clones only and misses some. V, J and clone size were drawn from that table, and D and trimming were deduced from the DNA. The table shows hundreds of thousands of clones, with more than 75% occurring only once. Sequencing was performed on peripheral blood. This receptor was identified in a woman aged 18-29 years who had recovered from COVID-19. The V call is TRBV2, the J call TRBJ2-3; the match to TRBD2 covers 7 bases. The CDR3 spells CASSDGLAGTDTQYF. For the CDR3, the DNA is TGTGCCAGCAGTGACGGGCTAGCGGGCACAGATACGCAGTATTTT. The full variable domain, rest sourced from reference TRBV2 and TRBJ2-3, is EPEVTQTPSHQVTQMGQEVILRCVPISNHLYFYWYRQILGQKVEFLVSFYNNEISEKSEIFDDQFSVERPDGSNFTLKIRSTKLEDSAMYFCASSDGLAGTDTQYFGPGTRLTVL.